Below, 2 T cell receptor beta chains from the same sample are listed, as sequenced in a study of PD-L1 blockade in urothelial cancer. Measured with immunoSEQ multiplex PCR; TCRdb has only the in-frame clones, and not every one. The repertoire has 90,000 to 120,000 clones, 70% to 85% of them found once; the top ten carry roughly 2.3%. The material sequenced was PBMCs, taken around atezolizumab (anti-PD-L1) treatment. Receptors originate from a man aged 50 to 60 with urothelial cancer.

This rearrangement joins TRBV15 to TRBJ1-1; D is unclear. CDR1 is LNHNV, CDR2 YYDKDF, per germline (reference sequence). CDR3 length: 13 amino acids. The V end was cut by 3 bases, the J end by 7 bases, with 12 bases between. The CDR3, as DNA: TGTGCCACCAGCAGGCCGGGGTTTAATGAAGCTTTCTTT. Its translation: CATSRPGFNEAFF.

The chain carries TRBV19 and TRBJ2-2, with D unresolved. The CDR3 has 13 residues. Trimming shortened V by 7 bases and J by 7 bases, and 13 bases separated the two germline ends. The V gene's germline CDR1 is LNHDA and CDR2 SQIVND (reference sequence). The CDR3 bases are TGTGCCAGTAAAGCTCGCTTCGACGGGGAGCTGTTTTTT. Translating gives CASKARFDGELFF.